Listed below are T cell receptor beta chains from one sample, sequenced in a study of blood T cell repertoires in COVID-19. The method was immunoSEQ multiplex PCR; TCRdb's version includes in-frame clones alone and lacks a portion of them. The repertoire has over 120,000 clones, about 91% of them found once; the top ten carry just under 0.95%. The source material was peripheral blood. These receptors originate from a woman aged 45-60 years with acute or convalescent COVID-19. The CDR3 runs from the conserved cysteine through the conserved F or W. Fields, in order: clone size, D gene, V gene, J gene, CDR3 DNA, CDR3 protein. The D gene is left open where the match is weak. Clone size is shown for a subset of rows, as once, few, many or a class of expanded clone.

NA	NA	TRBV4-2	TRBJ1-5	TGTGCCAGCAGCCAAGTCGGCCGTCTAGGGGAAGGTCAGCCCCAGCATTTT	CASSQVGRLGEGQPQHF
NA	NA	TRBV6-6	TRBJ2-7	TGTGCCAGCAGTTACTCGAAGGCCAGGGAGCAGTACTTC	CASSYSKAREQYF
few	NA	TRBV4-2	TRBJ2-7	TGTGCCAGCAGTTCCCGCGGGGCGAGCGGGCCCCTGGGGGAGCAGTACTTC	CASSSRGASGPLGEQYF
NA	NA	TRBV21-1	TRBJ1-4	TGTGCCAGCAGCAAAGGGGAGGGCGCGAATGAAAAACTGTTTTTT	CASSKGEGANEKLFF
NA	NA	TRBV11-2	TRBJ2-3	TGTGCCAGCAGCTTCATCAGCTTTACTAGCTCATCAGGAACAGATACGCAGTATTTT	CASSFISFTSSSGTDTQYF
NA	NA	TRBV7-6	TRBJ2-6	TGTGCCAGCAGTCGGGCGGGCGCTGGGGCCAACGTCCTGACTTTC	CASSRAGAGANVLTF
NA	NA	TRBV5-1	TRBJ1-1	TGCGCCAGCAGCCCGGACGGGGGGACCACTGAAGCTTTCTTT	CASSPDGGTTEAFF
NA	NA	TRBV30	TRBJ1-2	TGTGCCTGGAAGGGGGTTAGCTATGGCTACACCTTC	CAWKGVSYGYTF
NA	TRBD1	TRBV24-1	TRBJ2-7	TGTGCCACCGCAGACAGGGAGCCCTCCTACGAGCAGTACTTC	CATADREPSYEQYF
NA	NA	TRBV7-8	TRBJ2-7	TGTGCCAGCAGCGCCCGGGACTTCGCCCGGGAAGAGCAGTACTTC	CASSARDFAREEQYF
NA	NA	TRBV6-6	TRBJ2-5	TGTGCCAGCAGTTACGGGGCGGGGCCACAAGAGACCCAGTACTTC	CASSYGAGPQETQYF
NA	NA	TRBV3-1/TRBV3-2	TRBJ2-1	TGTGCCAGCAGCCAAGACAGTTCAGGCTACAATGAGCAGTTCTTC	CASSQDSSGYNEQFF
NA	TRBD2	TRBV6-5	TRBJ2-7	TGTGCCAGCAGTTACTCGACGCGGGGGGCGACCTACGAGCAGTACTTC	CASSYSTRGATYEQYF
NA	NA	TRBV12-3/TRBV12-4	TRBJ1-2	TGTGCCAGCACCCTGGGAGTCGACTATGGCTACACCTTC	CASTLGVDYGYTF
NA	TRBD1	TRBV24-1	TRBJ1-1	TGTGCCACCAGTGATTCTACCAAGGGGGCGAACACTGAAGCTTTCTTT	CATSDSTKGANTEAFF
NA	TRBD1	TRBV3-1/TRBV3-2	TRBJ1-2	TGTGCCAGCAGCCATTCCGGGACAGGGTATGGCTACACCTTC	CASSHSGTGYGYTF
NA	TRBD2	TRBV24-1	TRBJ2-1	TGTGCCACCAGTGATCTAACTAGCGGGGGGCCCCTGAGCTCCTACAATGAGCAGTTCTTC	CATSDLTSGGPLSSYNEQFF
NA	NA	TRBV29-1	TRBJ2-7	TGCAGCGTTGGGCAGGTCATATCCGAGCAGTACTTC	CSVGQVISEQYF
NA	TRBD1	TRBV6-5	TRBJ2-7	TGTGCCACCTCTACAGGGGTTTCCTACGAGCAGTACTTC	CATSTGVSYEQYF
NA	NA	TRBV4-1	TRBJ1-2	TGCGCCAGCAGTCACGGGACACCCTCGAATTTTAACTATGGCTACACCTTC	CASSHGTPSNFNYGYTF
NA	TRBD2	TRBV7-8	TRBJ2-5	TGTGCCAGCAGCTTAGGTCTAGCGGGAAGGGAGACCCAGTACTTC	CASSLGLAGRETQYF
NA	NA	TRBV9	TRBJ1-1	TGTGCCAGCAGCGTACACAGGGCCGGGGAGAAGCTTTTCTTT	CASSVHRAGEKLFF
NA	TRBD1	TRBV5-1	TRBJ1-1	TGCGCCAGCAGAATCTCAGGGGGGCGGGTAAGGACTGAAGCTTTCTTT	CASRISGGRVRTEAFF
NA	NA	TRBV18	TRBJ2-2	TGTGCCAGCTCACCCCCGGGACTCCAGGAGCTGAACACCGGGGAGCTGTTTTTT	CASSPPGLQELNTGELFF
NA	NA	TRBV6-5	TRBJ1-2	TGTGCCAGCAAAGCCGTCAACTATGGCTACACCTTC	CASKAVNYGYTF
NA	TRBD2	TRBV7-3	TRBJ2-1	TGTGCCAGCAGCTTAACCGGCGGGGGGCCCTACAATGAGCAGTTCTTC	CASSLTGGGPYNEQFF
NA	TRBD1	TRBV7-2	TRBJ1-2	TGTGCCAGCAGCCGCGCGCCGGGACAGGGGTCTGGCTACACCTTC	CASSRAPGQGSGYTF
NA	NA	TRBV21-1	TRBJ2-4	TGTGCCAGCAGCCTAACCCCGGGACAGGGAGGTTTCGTCCTAGCCAAAAACATTCAGTACTTC	CASSLTPGQGGFVLAKNIQYF
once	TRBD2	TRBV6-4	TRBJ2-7	TGTGCCAGCAGCACTTGGGGGGGCTACGAGCAGTACTTC	CASSTWGGYEQYF
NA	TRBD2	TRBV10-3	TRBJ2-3	TGTGCCATCAGTCCAAGTGGGGGGGGTCTGGCCACAGATACGCAGTATTTT	CAISPSGGGLATDTQYF
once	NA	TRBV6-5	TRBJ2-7	TGTGCCAGCAGTAAGGGAGTCTACGAGCAGTACTTC	CASSKGVYEQYF
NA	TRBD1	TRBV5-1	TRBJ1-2	TGCGCCAGCAGCTTGGGAGGGACAGAGAGCGGCTACACCTTC	CASSLGGTESGYTF
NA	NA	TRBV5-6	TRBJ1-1	TGTGCCAGCAGCTCCGGACTGAGGAACACTGAAGCTTTCTTT	CASSSGLRNTEAFF
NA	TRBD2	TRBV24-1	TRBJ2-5	TGTGCCACCAGTGAGGATTCAGGGTCTGGGACTAGCGGGAGCCCAATAGAGACCCAGTACTTC	CATSEDSGSGTSGSPIETQYF
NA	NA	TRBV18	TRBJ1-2	TGTGCCAGCTCACCAGAACAGGAGGGTGGCTACACCTTC	CASSPEQEGGYTF